The rows below give T cell receptor beta chains drawn from one sample of a study of identical twins. MiXCR, run by TCRdb on the 5' RACE reads, gives a single entry per CDR3 protein. The sample has about 240,000 distinct CDR3 sequences, roughly 12% seen once. In addition, the sample was reused for a study of yellow fever vaccine responses in identical twins.

Sequencing was carried out using memory (CD45RO+) T cells sorted from blood. The receptor source for this set is a woman between 18 and 30 years old in good health. CDR3s include the opening cysteine and the closing phenylalanine or tryptophan. The D gene is left open where the match is weak. Clone size, where shown, is once, few, many, or a class for clones that have expanded.

abundance	v_gene	d_gene	len	j_gene	CDR3nt	CDR3aa
few	TRBV3-1	.	14	TRBJ2-1	TGTGCCAGCAGCCAAGATGGAGGGCCCCCTGAGCAGTTCTTC	CASSQDGGPPEQFF
.	TRBV7-8	.	16	TRBJ1-2	TGTGCCAGTAGACGTAGTAGTTTTGGAGACAACTATGGCTACACCTTC	CASRRSSFGDNYGYTF
few	TRBV29-1	.	15	TRBJ2-3	TGCAGCGTTGAGTCCGGGACTTCTGCGACAGATACGCAGTATTTT	CSVESGTSATDTQYF
few	TRBV6-1	TRBD1	15	TRBJ2-1	TGTGCCAGCAGGGACCGGGACAGGGCTGGAAATGAGCAGTTCTTC	CASRDRDRAGNEQFF
many	TRBV6-2/TRBV6-3	.	13	TRBJ2-1	TGTGCCAGCAGTTACTCGTTTTCTGATGAGCAGTTCTTC	CASSYSFSDEQFF
few	TRBV10-3	.	13	TRBJ2-1	TGTGCCACCCGGACAGCTGGGAACAATGAGCAGTTCTTC	CATRTAGNNEQFF
.	TRBV7-9	TRBD2	15	TRBJ2-1	TGTGCCAGCAGCTTAAGTAGCGGGAGGGTAAATGAGCAGTTCTTC	CASSLSSGRVNEQFF
few	TRBV12-3/TRBV12-4	.	12	TRBJ2-5	TGTGCCAGCAGTCCGAGTAGGGAGACCCAGTACTTC	CASSPSRETQYF
.	TRBV2	TRBD2	14	TRBJ2-7	TGTGCCAGCAGATCTAGCGGGGGGGCCCGCGAGCAGTACTTC	CASRSSGGAREQYF
few	TRBV28	TRBD1	17	TRBJ2-5	TGTGCCAGCAGTTTTGACCCGGGACAGGGTCTCAAAGAGACCCAGTACTTC	CASSFDPGQGLKETQYF
few	TRBV30	.	14	TRBJ2-5	TGTGCCTGGACCAGGGGAGGTACCGAAGAGACCCAGTACTTC	CAWTRGGTEETQYF
few	TRBV5-1	TRBD2	15	TRBJ2-3	TGCGCCAGCAGCTTTCTCTTAGCGGGGGTGGATACGCAGTATTTT	CASSFLLAGVDTQYF
few	TRBV6-1	.	16	TRBJ2-1	TGTGCCAGCAGAAGCCAGCGGGCGCTCTACTACAATGAGCAGTTCTTC	CASRSQRALYYNEQFF
.	TRBV4-3	.	14	TRBJ2-3	TGCGCCAGCAGCCTCACCAGAAGCACAGATACGCAGTATTTT	CASSLTRSTDTQYF
few	TRBV5-1	TRBD2	17	TRBJ2-2	TGCGCCAGCAGCTTGTCACTAGCGGGGGGGAACACCGGGGAGCTGTTTTTT	CASSLSLAGGNTGELFF
few	TRBV6-2/TRBV6-3	TRBD2	13	TRBJ2-4	TGTGCCAGCAGCCAGGCTAGCGGAAACATTCAGTACTTC	CASSQASGNIQYF
few	TRBV5-1	TRBD1	19	TRBJ2-6	TGCGCCAGCAGCCAAGGACAGGGGGCGATTCTGGCTGGGGCCAACGTCCTGACTTTC	CASSQGQGAILAGANVLTF
.	TRBV20-1	.	14	TRBJ1-2	TGCAGTGCCCCCGACTCCAGTTGGGACTATGGCTACACCTTC	CSAPDSSWDYGYTF
.	TRBV28	.	15	TRBJ2-7	TGTGCCAGCTCCGGGGGAACAGAAGGATCCTACGAGCAGTACTTC	CASSGGTEGSYEQYF
few	TRBV7-9	TRBD2	16	TRBJ2-3	TGTGCCAGCAGCATTACTAGCGGGGGTAGCACAGATACGCAGTATTTT	CASSITSGGSTDTQYF
.	TRBV12-3/TRBV12-4	TRBD2	14	TRBJ2-7	TGTGCCAGCAGCCTACTAGCGGGGGGTTACGAGCAGTACTTC	CASSLLAGGYEQYF
.	TRBV15	TRBD2	18	TRBJ2-3	TGTGCCACCAGCAGAGTGGTTGCAGCGGGAGGGAACACAGATACGCAGTATTTT	CATSRVVAAGGNTDTQYF
.	TRBV7-8	.	14	TRBJ2-7	TGTGCCAGCAGCGTCATTCCGAGTACCTACGAGCAGTACTTC	CASSVIPSTYEQYF
few	TRBV7-9	.	13	TRBJ1-1	TGTGCCAGCAGCTTAGCGGGTGGGAAAGAAGCTTTCTTT	CASSLAGGKEAFF
.	TRBV4-3	.	15	TRBJ1-6	TGCGCCAGCAGTCGAAACGGTGCGGAGGTATCACCCCTCCACTTT	CASSRNGAEVSPLHF